This TCR beta chain came from a study of blood T cell repertoires in COVID-19. Background on the study: Samples taken during acute and convalescent COVID-19 were collected in the United States, Italy and Spain. Sample material is recorded as cDNA or gDNA derived from T cells, B-cell-depleted T cells, or PBMCs.

As handled by the study authors: Using reference gene primer amplification, nucleated cell counts were estimated. Only in-frame clones appear in the TCRdb table, and some are missing; sequencing was by immunoSEQ multiplex PCR. V, J and clone size were drawn from that table, and D and trimming were deduced from the DNA. The sample includes 50,000 to 55,000 clones, about nine tenths seen only once; the top ten take 11% to 15%. V lost 7 bases and J lost 7; bases outside the gene matches: 19. CDR3 size: 17 residues. Germline V gene sequence: CDR1 SQVTM, CDR2 ANQGSEA. Sample: peripheral blood. This receptor was identified in a man in his sixties or seventies with acute or convalescent COVID-19. The genes are TRBV29-1 and TRBJ2-2, with TRBD2 matching over 9 bases. CDR3 bases: TGCAGCGCCATTCTGAGGGGGATAGCGGGAGTGGGCGGGGAGCTGTTTTTT. Its protein is CSAILRGIAGVGGELFF.